These 32 T cell receptor beta chains originate from one sample sequenced in a study of blood T cell repertoires in COVID-19 (TCRdb year 2020). The library was produced with the immunoSEQ multiplex PCR assay. Sourced from immuneACCESS, this table was stored by TCRdb with only in-frame sequences that have V and J called. A share of the clones is absent; for the studies checked, an unresolved V gene accounts for under half, and the remainder has no known explanation. This sample lists around 67,000 clones; roughly 87% were detected once. Jointly, the top ten make up around 20% of the sample. The sample comprised peripheral blood. The source of these receptors is a woman older than 75 with acute or convalescent COVID-19.

In nucleotides, the CDR3 is TGTGCCAGCAGTTTATCCGGGGTGGGACAGGAGACCCAGTACTTC. Its translation: CASSLSGVGQETQYF. The chain uses TRBV28 and TRBJ2-5, with 7 positions matching TRBD1. V lost 1 base and J lost 5; bases outside the gene matches: 7. The CDR3 contains 15 residues. The germline V gene has CDR1 MDHEN and CDR2 SYDVKM.

The chain recombines TRBV28 with TRBJ1-4; the D gene is possibly TRBD1 (6 bases). The germline V gene encodes CDR1 MDHEN and CDR2 SYDVKM. The V gene lost 5 bases and the J gene lost 7 bases, with 17 bases spanning the gap. This CDR3 has 15 residues. In DNA form, the CDR3 reads TGTGCCAGCAGTCCTCAGGGGAAGGGGCGTGAAAAACTGTTTTTT. This sequence encodes CASSPQGKGREKLFF.

The genes are TRBV28 and TRBJ1-5, with 8 nucleotides matching TRBD1. The CDR3 is 14 amino acids. Germline loops: CDR1 MDHEN, CDR2 SYDVKM. After removal of 6 bases from V and 7 bases from J, the junction contained 8 bases not matched to a gene. CDR3 amino acids: CASRYRDRFQPQHF. The CDR3 nucleotides are TGTGCCAGCAGATACCGGGACAGGTTCCAGCCCCAGCATTTT.

The chain recombines TRBV7-8 with TRBJ2-7, with 8 bases fitting TRBD2. Germline V gene data show CDR1 as SGHVS and CDR2 as FQNEAQ. The V gene end was trimmed by 4 bases and the J gene end by 1 base; junction bases not matched to a gene: 18. The CDR3 consists of 19 residues. CDR3 nucleotide sequence: TGTGCCAGCAGCTCACAAGGGCTAGTAAGTAGCGGGGAGTCCTACGAGCAGTACTTC. This gives the protein CASSSQGLVSSGESYEQYF.

This clone has only one observation. This chain uses TRBV7-3 with TRBJ2-2, with a possible D match to TRBD2 (5 bases). Germline values: CDR1 SGHTA, CDR2 FQGTGA. V was shortened by 5 bases and J by 1 base, with 11 bases between the two germline ends. This CDR3 contains 15 residues. The CDR3 here is CASSTGLLNTGELFF. In nucleotides, the CDR3 is TGTGCCAGCAGCACTGGACTCCTGAACACCGGGGAGCTGTTTTTT.

This sequence joins TRBV28 and TRBJ2-1; D possibly corresponds to TRBD2 (5 bases). V lost 4 bases and J 0 bases, leaving 10 bases between the germline ends. This CDR3 has 15 residues. Germline loops: CDR1 MDHEN, CDR2 SYDVKM. CDR3 nucleotide sequence: TGTGCCAGCAGTTATCAAGGGAGCTCCTACAATGAGCAGTTCTTC. Residues: CASSYQGSSYNEQFF.

The rearrangement links TRBV7-2 to TRBJ2-3; 7 bases match TRBD1. This CDR3 contains 13 residues. CDR1 and CDR2 from the germline V gene are SGHTA and FQGNSA. V gave up 5 bases and J gave up 7 bases; unmatched junction bases: 6. CDR3 bases: TGTGCCAGCAGCCAGACAGGGCGGAATACGCAGTATTTT. It encodes CASSQTGRNTQYF.

The chain links TRBV12-3 or TRBV12-4 to TRBJ2-2, with TRBD1 matching 9 bases. The CDR3 consists of 13 residues. The trim removed 5 bases at V and 7 bases at J, leaving 2 bases unmatched. CDR3 amino acids: CASSTGGHGELFF. DNA for the CDR3: TGTGCCAGCAGTACAGGGGGCCACGGGGAGCTGTTTTTT.

The rearrangement links TRBV5-1 to TRBJ2-7; possibly TRBD2 for D (6 bases). This CDR3 spans 15 amino acids. From germline, CDR1 is SGHRS and CDR2 YFSETQ. V gave up 0 bases and J gave up 3 bases, with 13 bases separating them. The CDR3 nucleotides are TGCGCCAGCAGCTTGGATGCCGGGGGTCTCTACGAGCAGTACTTC. Amino acids: CASSLDAGGLYEQYF.

The chain employs TRBV24-1 and TRBJ1-5; D is unclear. The CDR3 has 13 residues. The germline CDR1 and CDR2 sequences are KGHDR and SFDVKD. With 7 bases removed from V and 2 bases from J, the gap between germline ends came to 8 bases. As DNA, the CDR3 is TGTGCCACCAGGGGTGAGGGCAATCAGCCCCAGCATTTT. This translates into CATRGEGNQPQHF.

This clone was seen more than once but under ten times. The CDR3 bases are TGTGCCAGCAGGAGGGACAGGGAGCTCTCACCCCTCCACTTT. Translated: CASRRDRELSPLHF. The chain combines TRBV21-1 with TRBJ1-6; TRBD1 was called by the table and not checked on the DNA. TRBV21-1 is a pseudogene segment. The CDR3 loop spans 14 amino acids.

The V and J genes are TRBV9 and TRBJ1-4; D remains ambiguous. Germline V gene sequence: CDR1 SGDLS, CDR2 YYNGEE. The V end was cut by 2 bases, the J end by 6 bases, with 11 bases between. CDR3 length: 14 residues. The CDR3 loop is CASSVEGYDEKLFF. The CDR3 nucleotides are TGTGCCAGCAGCGTCGAGGGATATGATGAAAAACTGTTTTTT.

The chain employs TRBV19 and TRBJ1-6; possible D gene TRBD1, 6 bases. Per the germline V gene, CDR1 is LNHDA and CDR2 is SQIVND (reference sequence). V was cut by 0 bases and J by 9 bases, with 9 bases left in between. The CDR3 runs 14 residues. For the CDR3, the DNA is TGTGCCAGTAGTATAGAAAACAGGGCTTCACCCCTCCACTTT. Translated: CASSIENRASPLHF.

This sequence joins TRBV14 and TRBJ2-4; D is perhaps TRBD2 (6 bases). The germline gives CDR1 SGHDN, CDR2 FVKESK. This CDR3 has 13 amino acids. V shed 2 bases and J shed 15 bases, with 17 bases lying between them. The CDR3 DNA sequence: TGTGCCAGCAGCCAATCCCGGGGAGGTGGGATGTACTTC. It encodes CASSQSRGGGMYF.

This clone was detected only a few times. V is TRBV7-9 and J is TRBJ1-2, with D possibly TRBD1 on 5 matching bases. Trimming shortened V by 3 bases and J by 0 bases, and 14 bases separated the two germline ends. Looked up from germline, CDR1 is SEHNR and CDR2 is FQNEAQ (reference sequence). CDR3 length equals 16 residues. CDR3 sequence (DNA): TGTGCCAGCAGCTTGGGACCGGGGGTAGCTAACTATGGCTACACCTTC. Encoded protein: CASSLGPGVANYGYTF.

The chain links TRBV19 to TRBJ2-7, with TRBD1 matching 9 bases. The V and J ends lost 5 bases and 5 bases, in that order; junction bases with no gene match: 10. The CDR3 covers 15 residues. CDR1 is LNHDA and CDR2 is SQIVND in the germline V gene (reference sequence). This chain's CDR3 is CASSAPQQGAHEQYF. DNA of the CDR3: TGTGCCAGTAGTGCACCACAACAGGGGGCCCACGAGCAGTACTTC.

This clone has only a few counts. The chain links TRBV19 to TRBJ2-1, with 13 bases fitting TRBD2. The germline V gene encodes CDR1 LNHDA and CDR2 SQIVND (reference sequence). Trimming cost V 9 bases and J 6 bases; bases outside gene matches: 5. The length of the CDR3 is 14 residues. The CDR3 DNA reads as TGTGCCAGCACAGGGACTAGCGGGACCAATGAGCAGTTCTTC. Translation: CASTGTSGTNEQFF.

The V gene is TRBV7-2, the J gene TRBJ1-6; TRBD1 matches at 7 bases. V dropped 5 bases and J dropped 14; count of bases not matched to a gene: 6. Germline V lookup: CDR1 SGHTA, CDR2 FQGNSA. The length of the CDR3 is 12 residues. CDR3 in amino acids: CASSLGGSALHF. DNA of the CDR3: TGTGCCAGCAGCCTAGGGGGCAGTGCCCTCCACTTT.

This clone came up a few times. The chain carries TRBV7-9 and TRBJ1-2, with D possibly being TRBD1 (5 bases). Germline V gene data show CDR1 as SEHNR and CDR2 as FQNEAQ (reference sequence). Trimming took 2 bases from V and 6 from J, leaving 16 bases between them. This CDR3 spans 15 amino acids. Here the CDR3 reads CASSLQPRVGDGYTF. Here the CDR3 DNA reads TGTGCCAGCAGCTTACAACCCAGGGTAGGAGATGGCTACACCTTC.

This sequence joins TRBV5-1 and TRBJ1-2; TRBD1 might be the D (6 bases). Between the trimmed V and J ends, which lost 4 bases and 5 bases, there was a span of 12 bases. The CDR3 totals 13 residues. CDR1 and CDR2 (germline): SGHRS, YFSETQ. CDR3 region: CASSVGAQYGYTF. DNA of the CDR3: TGCGCCAGCAGCGTGGGGGCTCAGTATGGCTACACCTTC.

The chain combines TRBV3-1 (or the pseudogene TRBV3-2) with TRBJ1-2, with unresolved D. This CDR3 spans 13 amino acids. Germline loops: CDR1 LGHDT, CDR2 YNNKEL (reference sequence). V was pared by 1 base and J by 5 bases, with 8 bases between. The CDR3 DNA reads TGTGCCAGCAGCCAAGGGCGGAAGTATGGCTACACCTTC. It codes for CASSQGRKYGYTF.

This clone counts as medium-sized. This chain joins TRBV30 and TRBJ2-3, with unresolved D. Germline V lookup: CDR1 GTSNPN, CDR2 SVGIG (reference sequence). Between the trimmed V and J ends, which lost 0 bases and 4 bases, there was a span of 14 bases. The CDR3 length is 15 residues. The CDR3 coding sequence is TGTGCCTGGAGTGTATCGGCAGGAATAGCAGATACGCAGTATTTT. Amino acids: CAWSVSAGIADTQYF. Full variable domain (missing parts from reference TRBV30 and TRBJ2-3): SQTIHQWPATLVQPVGSPLSLECTVEGTSNPNLYWYRQAAGRGLQLLFYSVGIGQISSEVPQNLSASRPQDRQFILSSKKLLLSDSGFYLCAWSVSAGIADTQYFGPGTRLTVL.

The genes are TRBV28 and TRBJ1-2; D not resolved. Trimming stripped 1 base from V and 3 bases from J, with 6 bases between. Germline V gene data show CDR1 as MDHEN and CDR2 as SYDVKM. This CDR3 is 13 amino acids long. The CDR3 DNA reads TGTGCCAGCAGTTTATACAGAGACTATGGCTACACCTTC. Its protein product is CASSLYRDYGYTF.

CDR3 residues: CASSRVGVTYEQYF. The DNA for the CDR3 is TGTGCCAGCAGCCGGGTAGGGGTGACCTACGAGCAGTACTTC. The gene calls are TRBV27 and TRBJ2-7; possibly TRBD1 for D (5 bases). The CDR3 covers 14 residues. CDR1 and CDR2 from the germline V gene are MNHEY and SMNVEV (reference sequence). V lost 6 bases and J 2 bases, leaving 14 bases between the germline ends.

This chain uses TRBV5-1 with TRBJ1-2; 7 nucleotides align to TRBD1. CDR1 is SGHRS, CDR2 YFSETQ, per germline. This CDR3 has 14 amino acids. With V trimmed by 3 bases and J by 4 bases, 6 bases remained unmatched. CDR3 sequence: CASSSPGQSYGYTF. CDR3 nucleotides: TGCGCCAGCAGCTCTCCGGGACAGTCCTATGGCTACACCTTC.

V and J are TRBV7-2 and TRBJ1-2; no firm D call. CDR1 is SGHTA and CDR2 is FQGNSA in the germline V gene. The V and J ends lost 2 bases and 0 bases respectively, with 7 bases between them. The CDR3 loop spans 14 amino acids. The CDR3 here is CASSLTTANYGYTF. In DNA, the CDR3 is TGTGCCAGCAGCTTAACCACAGCTAACTATGGCTACACCTTC.

The chain has TRBV5-1 and TRBJ2-1; D is possibly TRBD2 (5 bases). CDR3 length equals 14 residues. CDR1 and CDR2 from the germline V gene are SGHRS and YFSETQ. V gave up 4 bases and J gave up 7 bases, with 15 bases separating them. The CDR3 reads CASSVGSGVNEQFF. The CDR3 DNA reads as TGCGCCAGCAGCGTTGGGAGCGGTGTTAATGAGCAGTTCTTC.

The chain joins TRBV19 to TRBJ2-5; weak D call: TRBD1 (6 bases). CDR3 length: 15 amino acids. Germline V CDR1 and CDR2: LNHDA, SQIVND (reference sequence). Trimming removed 2 bases from V and 1 base from J, with 11 bases in between. The CDR3 is CASSIRLQGQETQYF. The CDR3 region has the DNA TGTGCCAGTAGTATAAGGTTACAGGGCCAAGAGACCCAGTACTTC.

The chain is built from TRBV5-1 and TRBJ1-5; a weak D match, TRBD1 (6 bases). This CDR3 region has 14 residues. Germline CDR1 SGHRS, CDR2 YFSETQ. The ends were cut back, 4 bases at V and 7 bases at J, with 15 bases in the middle. The CDR3 DNA is TGCGCCAGCAGCCTTGACAGGACAGACCAGCCCCAGCATTTT. Its protein is CASSLDRTDQPQHF.

The J gene is TRBJ2-2, the V gene TRBV11-2; D might be TRBD2 (5 bases). The V end was cut by 1 base, the J end by 6 bases, with 9 bases between. This CDR3 is built from 14 residues. Germline loops: CDR1 SGHAT, CDR2 FQNNGV. CDR3 sequence reads: CASSLGRGAGELFF. CDR3 bases: TGTGCCAGCAGCTTAGGTCGGGGAGCCGGGGAGCTGTTTTTT. The full variable domain, completed using reference TRBV11-2 and TRBJ2-2, is EAGVAQSPRYKIIEKRQSVAFWCNPISGHATLYWYQQILGQGPKLLIQFQNNGVVDDSQLPKDRFSAERLKGVDSTLKIQPAKLEDSAVYLCASSLGRGAGELFFGEGSRLTVL.

V is TRBV28 and J is TRBJ2-7; TRBD1 matches at 8 bases. CDR3 size: 16 residues. Trimming removed 5 bases from V and 5 bases from J; junction bases left unmatched: 14. Germline values: CDR1 MDHEN, CDR2 SYDVKM. This CDR3 reads CASSTTTRDRSNEQYF. CDR3 DNA sequence: TGTGCCAGCAGTACTACCACAAGGGACAGGTCCAACGAGCAGTACTTC. The full variable domain, completed using reference TRBV28 and TRBJ2-7, is DVKVTQSSRYLVKRTGEKVFLECVQDMDHENMFWYRQDPGLGLRLIYFSYDVKMKEKGDIPEGYSVSREKKERFSLILESASTNQTSMYLCASSTTTRDRSNEQYFGPGTRLTVT.

The chain's CDR3 is CASSYSTGDGYTF. For the CDR3, the DNA is TGTGCCAGCAGTTACTCGACAGGGGATGGCTACACCTTC. The chain joins TRBV6-2 or TRBV6-3 to TRBJ1-2, with 8 bases identical to TRBD1. This CDR3 is built from 13 residues. Losses at the gene ends were 0 bases for V and 6 bases for J; bases not matched to a gene: 0. Per germline, CDR1 MNHEY and CDR2 SVGEGT.